Detailed here is one TCR beta chain. What it binds is not known. Per germline, CDR1 MNHNS and CDR2 SASEGT. Trimming stripped 8 bases from V and 0 bases from J, with 16 bases between. CDR3 length: 15 residues. The sample comes from a study of identifying expanded T cells in peripheral blood. Regarding the study as a whole: Differentially abundant clones: roughly 1.2 between replicates, around 17 at two to three weeks, under 25 at four.

Measured with immunoSEQ multiplex PCR; TCRdb has only the in-frame clones, and not every one. This sample carries some 130,000 clones, less than 90% of them seen once, and the ten largest clones take approximately 8%. Healthy donors had no documented immune events, such as infections, while sampled. Sequenced: blood. The receptor comes from a person aged 18 to 70 in good health. The chain couples TRBV6-1 to TRBJ1-1; D remains unclear. The CDR3 bases are TGTGCCAGCGTAAGGCAGGAGGTTTTGAACACTGAAGCTTTCTTT. This gives the protein CASVRQEVLNTEAFF.